These T cell receptor beta chains were read from a single sample in a study of resident and recirculating memory T cells in vitiligo. TCRdb keeps only in-frame clones here, not all; method: immunoSEQ multiplex PCR. This table holds around 78,000 clones, about 91% found once. Sequencing was performed on blood. The receptors stem from a male donor with vitiligo. The CDR3 runs from the conserved cysteine through the conserved F or W. A D gene is named only where the DNA matches it firmly. Part of the rows lack a size; the others show once, few, many or a class for expanded clones.

d_gene	j_gene	len	v_gene	abundance	CDR3aa	CDR3nt
TRBD1	TRBJ1-5	15	TRBV28	.	CASRERQGEHQPQHF	TGTGCCAGCAGGGAAAGACAGGGAGAGCATCAGCCCCAGCATTTT
.	TRBJ1-1	14	TRBV7-8	.	CASSDPTAEREAFF	TGTGCCAGCAGTGACCCTACAGCGGAAAGGGAAGCTTTCTTT
.	TRBJ2-7	14	TRBV6-6	.	CASRSGTGSYEQYF	TGTGCCAGCAGATCCGGGACTGGATCCTACGAGCAGTACTTC
.	TRBJ2-5	15	TRBV28	.	CASSSPGRGQETQYF	TGTGCCAGCAGTAGCCCGGGGAGGGGGCAAGAGACCCAGTACTTC
TRBD2	TRBJ2-2	13	TRBV7-9	.	CASSFLAAGELFF	TGTGCCAGCAGCTTCCTAGCGGCCGGGGAGCTGTTTTTT
TRBD1	TRBJ1-1	15	TRBV5-1	.	CASSSSRGMNTEAFF	TGCGCCAGCAGCTCAAGCAGGGGGATGAACACTGAAGCTTTCTTT
.	TRBJ2-3	13	TRBV7-8	.	CASSSRSGDTQYF	TGTGCCAGCAGCTCGAGATCCGGAGATACGCAGTATTTT
TRBD1	TRBJ2-2	16	TRBV7-9	once	CASSQGTVWDTGELFF	TGTGCCAGCAGCCAAGGGACAGTTTGGGACACCGGGGAGCTGTTTTTT
TRBD1	TRBJ1-5	15	TRBV11-2	.	CASSFATGVGQPQHF	TGTGCCAGCAGCTTCGCGACAGGGGTGGGTCAGCCCCAGCATTTT
.	TRBJ2-5	15	TRBV6-5	.	CASRRGRGYQETQYF	TGTGCCAGCAGACGGGGGAGGGGGTACCAAGAGACCCAGTACTTC
.	TRBJ2-3	15	TRBV2	.	CASSGWGRETDTQYF	TGTGCCAGCAGCGGATGGGGCAGAGAGACAGATACGCAGTATTTT
.	TRBJ1-2	15	TRBV5-1	.	CASSLGRTSAYGYTF	TGCGCCAGCAGCCTCGGACGGACAAGCGCCTATGGCTACACCTTC
TRBD1	TRBJ1-5	16	TRBV2	.	CASSTGQGGYNQPQHF	TGTGCCAGCAGTACTGGACAGGGTGGATACAATCAGCCCCAGCATTTT
.	TRBJ1-2	13	TRBV7-2	.	CASSLAQGYGYTF	TGTGCCAGCAGCTTAGCGCAGGGGTATGGCTACACCTTC
TRBD2	TRBJ2-1	15	TRBV6-5	.	CASSPLAGRYNEQFF	TGTGCCAGCAGTCCACTAGCGGGAAGGTACAATGAGCAGTTCTTC
.	TRBJ2-7	15	TRBV5-8	once	CASSPFSGINYEQYF	TGTGCCAGCAGCCCCTTTTCAGGGATAAACTACGAGCAGTACTTC
TRBD2	TRBJ2-1	18	TRBV7-9	.	CASSTLGGGAPSYNEQFF	TGTGCCAGCAGCACCCTGGGGGGAGGGGCTCCTTCCTACAATGAGCAGTTCTTC
.	TRBJ2-5	13	TRBV6-6	.	CASRVGGEETQYF	TGTGCCAGCAGGGTAGGCGGAGAAGAGACCCAGTACTTC
TRBD1	TRBJ1-5	16	TRBV27	.	CASSLAGGLSNQPQHF	TGTGCCAGCAGTTTGGCAGGGGGCCTTAGCAATCAGCCCCAGCATTTT
TRBD1	TRBJ1-4	16	TRBV4-3	.	CASSPDGQGIGEKLFF	TGCGCCAGCAGCCCCGACGGACAGGGGATAGGTGAAAAACTGTTTTTT
TRBD1	TRBJ2-1	14	TRBV4-3	.	CASSQARGPNEQFF	TGCGCCAGCAGCCAAGCCAGGGGGCCGAATGAGCAGTTCTTC
.	TRBJ2-3	14	TRBV7-2	.	CASSPDRFTDTQYF	TGTGCCAGCAGCCCCGACAGGTTCACAGATACGCAGTATTTT
TRBD2	TRBJ2-7	11	TRBV6-1	once	CASRGDYEQYF	TGTGCCAGCCGGGGGGACTACGAGCAGTACTTC
TRBD1	TRBJ1-1	14	TRBV2	few	CASSRQGMNTEAFF	TGTGCCAGCAGCCGACAGGGTATGAACACTGAAGCTTTCTTT
TRBD1	TRBJ2-7	15	TRBV11-1	few	CASSPTGISSYEQYF	TGTGCCAGCAGCCCGACAGGGATTAGCTCCTACGAGCAGTACTTC
.	TRBJ1-1	15	TRBV11-3	.	CASSSLDTLNTEAFF	TGTGCCAGCAGCTCCCTCGACACCCTGAACACTGAAGCTTTCTTT
.	TRBJ2-1	13	TRBV5-4	.	CASSLAEGGEQFF	TGTGCCAGCAGCTTGGCGGAAGGAGGAGAGCAGTTCTTC
.	TRBJ2-4	15	TRBV9	.	CASSVGGTDQNIQYF	TGTGCCAGCAGCGTAGGCGGGACAGATCAAAACATTCAGTACTTC
.	TRBJ1-2	13	TRBV6-5	.	CASSYSGGYGYTF	TGTGCCAGCAGTTACTCGGGGGGCTATGGCTACACCTTC
TRBD2	TRBJ2-3	19	TRBV19	.	CASSFLAPPIAGDEDTQYF	TGTGCCAGTAGTTTCCTAGCCCCCCCGATAGCGGGAGATGAAGATACGCAGTATTTT
TRBD2	TRBJ2-7	16	TRBV9	once	CASSVRMGLVAYEQYF	TGTGCCAGCAGCGTTAGGATGGGACTAGTGGCCTACGAGCAGTACTTC
TRBD1	TRBJ1-2	15	TRBV28	.	CASSSGQGAHYGYTF	TGTGCCAGCAGTTCGGGACAGGGGGCTCACTATGGCTACACCTTC
TRBD1	TRBJ1-1	16	TRBV23-1	.	CASSQEKDRVNTEAFF	TGCGCCAGCAGTCAAGAGAAGGACAGGGTCAACACTGAAGCTTTCTTT
.	TRBJ2-7	16	TRBV28	.	CASSSPSGVNSYEQYF	TGTGCCAGCAGCTCCCCGAGTGGAGTCAACTCCTACGAGCAGTACTTC
.	TRBJ2-7	12	TRBV15	.	CATSREGAEQYF	TGTGCCACCAGCAGAGAAGGGGCCGAGCAGTACTTC
TRBD1	TRBJ2-7	16	TRBV27	.	CASRNGQGRVSYEQYF	TGTGCCAGCAGGAACGGACAGGGGAGAGTTTCCTACGAGCAGTACTTC
TRBD2	TRBJ2-1	16	TRBV23-1	.	CASSQLAGVSYNEQFF	TGCGCCAGCAGTCAACTAGCGGGAGTTTCCTACAATGAGCAGTTCTTC
.	TRBJ1-2	15	TRBV5-4	.	CASSVGGAGTYGYTF	TGTGCCAGCAGCGTCGGGGGGGCAGGGACCTATGGCTACACCTTC
.	TRBJ2-7	14	TRBV4-2	.	CASSQEAGPYEQYF	TGTGCCAGCAGCCAAGAGGCAGGGCCCTACGAGCAGTACTTC
.	TRBJ2-1	17	TRBV12-5	.	CASGFLWGEAPVHEQFF	TGTGCTAGTGGTTTCCTTTGGGGGGAGGCTCCAGTCCATGAGCAGTTCTTC
TRBD1	TRBJ1-1	12	TRBV30	.	CAWSVLDRAAFF	TGTGCCTGGAGTGTTCTGGACAGGGCGGCTTTCTTT
TRBD2	TRBJ2-3	14	TRBV19	.	CASLREAGTDTQYF	TGTGCCAGTCTGCGGGAGGCGGGCACAGATACGCAGTATTTT
.	TRBJ1-2	15	TRBV6-1	.	CASSPYFDSQYGYTF	TGTGCCAGCAGTCCTTACTTTGACAGCCAGTATGGCTACACCTTC
TRBD1	TRBJ1-4	14	TRBV14	.	CASSPRTGGEKLFF	TGTGCCAGCAGCCCACGGACAGGGGGTGAAAAACTGTTTTTT
TRBD1	TRBJ1-1	13	TRBV6-6	.	CASRKTGGTEAFF	TGTGCCAGCAGAAAGACAGGGGGGACTGAAGCTTTCTTT
.	TRBJ1-2	15	TRBV9	.	CASSARGSDNYGYTF	TGTGCCAGCAGCGCTCGGGGGTCCGATAACTATGGCTACACCTTC
TRBD2	TRBJ2-3	17	TRBV7-2	.	CASSSGLAGGRGDTQYF	TGTGCCAGCAGTTCGGGACTAGCGGGAGGGCGAGGAGATACGCAGTATTTT
.	TRBJ1-1	18	TRBV5-6	.	CASSPLGVGEPWDTEAFF	TGTGCCAGCAGTCCCTTAGGGGTAGGCGAGCCATGGGACACTGAAGCTTTCTTT
TRBD1	TRBJ1-2	14	TRBV28	few	CASPGQGGDYGYTF	TGTGCCAGCCCCGGACAGGGAGGGGACTATGGCTACACCTTC
.	TRBJ1-3	16	TRBV11-3	once	CASSLGTTSSGNTIYF	TGTGCCAGCAGCTTAGGGACAACGAGCTCTGGAAACACCATATATTTT
.	TRBJ1-5	13	TRBV4-3	.	CASSRQHGQPQHF	TGCGCCAGCAGCCGACAGCACGGTCAGCCCCAGCATTTT
.	TRBJ2-3	14	TRBV18	.	CASSTQTSTDTQYF	TGTGCCAGCTCAACACAGACTTCCACAGATACGCAGTATTTT
TRBD1	TRBJ2-1	17	TRBV28	.	CASSSSPGQGAANEQFF	TGTGCCAGCAGTTCCTCTCCGGGACAGGGGGCGGCCAATGAGCAGTTCTTC
TRBD1	TRBJ2-7	14	TRBV28	.	CASSFADRGHEQYF	TGTGCCAGCAGTTTTGCGGACAGGGGGCACGAGCAGTACTTC
.	TRBJ2-1	16	TRBV28	once	CASSPNRVDPYNEQFF	TGTGCCAGCAGTCCCAACAGGGTTGACCCTTACAATGAGCAGTTCTTC
TRBD2	TRBJ2-1	22	TRBV4-1	.	CASSQSPGGTSGRKDSYNEQFF	TGCGCCAGCAGCCAATCCCCAGGGGGGACTAGCGGGAGGAAGGACTCCTACAATGAGCAGTTCTTC
.	TRBJ1-4	14	TRBV2	.	CASKGGDAGEKLFF	TGTGCCAGCAAGGGAGGGGACGCAGGTGAAAAACTGTTTTTT
TRBD2	TRBJ2-1	17	TRBV28	.	CASSSGGGLAGGNEQFF	TGTGCCAGCAGTTCCGGGGGTGGACTAGCGGGGGGCAATGAGCAGTTCTTC
TRBD2	TRBJ2-1	16	TRBV5-1	.	CASSLLGAGAYNEQFF	TGCGCCAGCAGCTTGCTAGGAGCGGGGGCCTACAATGAGCAGTTCTTC